A single sample gave rise to the 21 T cell receptor beta chains below, sequenced in a study of blood T cell repertoires in COVID-19. TCRdb's copy holds only in-frame clones and misses some; the assay was immunoSEQ multiplex PCR. The sample records approximately 220,000 clones, approximately 80% being singletons. The sample comprised peripheral blood. Every receptor here comes from a woman aged 70-85 years with acute or convalescent COVID-19.

The chain employs TRBV6-5 and TRBJ2-7; 7 nucleotides match TRBD1. The junction had 9 bases not matched to a gene; V was cut back by 0 bases and J by 7 bases. Germline V gene lookup returns CDR1 MNHEY and CDR2 SVGAGI. The CDR3 length is 15 residues. This CDR3 reads CASSYSPGQPREQYF. CDR3 DNA: TGTGCCAGCAGTTACTCCCCGGGACAGCCCAGGGAGCAGTACTTC.

The rearrangement uses TRBV2 and TRBJ2-5, with D possibly being TRBD1 (6 bases). CDR1 SNHLY and CDR2 FYNNEI come from the germline V gene. The CDR3 runs 14 residues. Trimming cost V 3 bases and J 8 bases, with 16 bases left between them. Written as DNA, the CDR3 is TGTGCCAGCAGTGATACCCCGGACAGCCAAACCCAGTACTTC. Amino acids: CASSDTPDSQTQYF. The full variable domain, with the rest looked up from reference TRBV2 and TRBJ2-5, is EPEVTQTPSHQVTQMGQEVILRCVPISNHLYFYWYRQILGQKVEFLVSFYNNEISEKSEIFDDQFSVERPDGSNFTLKIRSTKLEDSAMYFCASSDTPDSQTQYFGPGTRLLVL.

The table lists this clone with a count of one. The V and J genes are TRBV7-6 and TRBJ2-5; TRBD2 matches 10 bases. V was clipped by 0 bases and J by 10 bases; unmatched bases: 17. This CDR3 has 18 amino acids. CDR1 is SGHVS and CDR2 is FNYEAQ in the germline V gene. The CDR3 coding sequence is TGTGCCAGCAGCTTAGCGCCCCTATCTAGCGGGGGCCAGGTCAACCAGTACTTC. Its protein product is CASSLAPLSSGGQVNQYF.

The table lists this clone with a few counts. V usage is TRBV11-3 and J usage is TRBJ1-2; D may be TRBD1 (5 bases). V dropped 0 bases and J dropped 4 bases, with 12 bases sitting between them. The CDR3 loop spans 15 amino acids. CDR1 and CDR2 from the germline V gene are SGHNT and YENEEA. The CDR3 here is CASSLDQGRGYGYTF. The CDR3, as DNA: TGTGCCAGCAGCTTAGATCAGGGCCGTGGCTATGGCTACACCTTC.

The gene calls are TRBV3-1 (or the pseudogene TRBV3-2) and TRBJ2-7; D might be TRBD2 (5 bases). V was cut by 1 base and J by 7 bases, with 11 bases left in between. CDR1 and CDR2 from the germline V gene are LGHDT and YNNKEL (reference sequence). The CDR3 runs 13 residues. CDR3 loop: CASSQVPREEQYF. CDR3 DNA: TGTGCCAGCAGCCAAGTACCCCGGGAAGAGCAGTACTTC.

This clone was detected a few times. The chain employs TRBV28 and TRBJ1-1; TRBD1 is a possible D gene (5 bases). The germline CDR1 and CDR2 sequences are MDHEN and SYDVKM. The CDR3 has 14 residues. The V and J ends lost 3 bases and 2 bases respectively, with 10 bases between them. CDR3 sequence reads: CASSFKGRNTEAFF. CDR3 DNA sequence: TGTGCCAGCAGTTTTAAGGGGCGAAACACTGAAGCTTTCTTT. Based on the CDR3 plus reference TRBV28 and TRBJ1-1, the full variable domain is DVKVTQSSRYLVKRTGEKVFLECVQDMDHENMFWYRQDPGLGLRLIYFSYDVKMKEKGDIPEGYSVSREKKERFSLILESASTNQTSMYLCASSFKGRNTEAFFGQGTRLTVV.

The chain has TRBV5-4 and TRBJ2-2, with TRBD2 as a possible D gene (6 bases). Germline values: CDR1 SGHNT, CDR2 YYREEE (reference sequence). This CDR3 is built from 16 residues. V was pared by 4 bases and J by 5 bases, with 18 bases between. CDR3 loop: CASSPRAGGGTGELFF. CDR3 sequence (DNA): TGTGCCAGCAGCCCGCGAGCCGGGGGAGGTACCGGGGAGCTGTTTTTT.

This sequence joins TRBV27 and TRBJ1-4; D not resolved. V lost 7 bases, J lost 8 bases, and 17 bases lay in between. Per the germline V gene, CDR1 is MNHEY and CDR2 is SMNVEV (reference sequence). CDR3 size: 14 residues. The CDR3 nucleotides read TGTGCCAGCAAGGGTGTGGGAGGGCTCGAAAAACTGTTTTTT. It translates to CASKGVGGLEKLFF.

The chain carries TRBV6-6 and TRBJ1-2; D gene unclear. The CDR3 covers 15 residues. V was shortened by 7 bases and J by 0 bases, with 15 bases between the two germline ends. Germline V gene data show CDR1 as MNHNY and CDR2 as SVGAGI (reference sequence). The CDR3 here is CASTLPRESNYGYTF. In nucleotides, the CDR3 is TGTGCCAGCACCCTCCCGAGAGAGTCTAACTATGGCTACACCTTC.

This clone was picked up one time. V is TRBV2 and J is TRBJ1-6; TRBD1 might be the D (6 bases). V lost 5 bases to trimming and J lost 2 bases, with 16 bases between them. CDR1 and CDR2 from the germline V gene are SNHLY and FYNNEI. The length of the CDR3 is 17 residues. CDR3 region: CASSLEGGITYNSPLHF. CDR3 DNA: TGTGCCAGCAGTCTCGAGGGGGGGATCACCTATAATTCACCCCTCCACTTT.

Here the CDR3 reads CASTTREGNTEAFF. In nucleotides, the CDR3 is TGTGCCAGCACCACCCGGGAGGGGAACACTGAAGCTTTCTTT. The chain employs TRBV6-5 and TRBJ1-1; D is ambiguous. Germline V gives CDR1 MNHEY, CDR2 SVGAGI. The CDR3 has 14 residues. The V gene lost 7 bases and the J gene lost 1 base, with 13 bases spanning the gap.

The CDR3 is CASSQARSTDTQYF. The CDR3 nucleotides read TGTGCCAGCAGCCAAGCCCGCAGTACAGATACGCAGTATTTT. This chain connects TRBV14 to TRBJ2-3; no definite D call. Germline loops: CDR1 SGHDN, CDR2 FVKESK. The CDR3 spans 14 residues. V lost 1 base to trimming and J lost 3 bases, with 8 bases between them.

Notes on this clone: Other DNA sequences of this sample code for an identical CDR3. The chain joins TRBV5-4 to TRBJ2-2, with D possibly matching TRBD1 (6 bases). The germline CDR1 and CDR2 sequences are SGHNT and YYREEE (reference sequence). The CDR3 covers 14 residues. V was pared by 0 bases and J by 4 bases, with 7 bases between. CDR3 region: CASSLVGGTGELFF. CDR3 nucleotides: TGTGCCAGCAGCTTGGTAGGGGGCACCGGGGAGCTGTTTTTT.

The rearrangement links TRBV30 to TRBJ1-1; no reliable D call. Deletions cut 1 base from V and 11 bases from J, with 14 bases between. This CDR3 spans 12 amino acids. Germline values: CDR1 GTSNPN, CDR2 SVGIG (reference sequence). The CDR3 DNA reads TGTGCCTGGAGTGCAGGACTTCCTGGGGCTTTCTTT. This encodes CAWSAGLPGAFF.

The CDR3 loop is CASSLLGGASNTEAFF. DNA for the CDR3: TGTGCCAGCAGCTTATTGGGCGGGGCTTCGAACACTGAAGCTTTCTTT. The gene calls are TRBV7-9 and TRBJ1-1, with D possibly TRBD1 on 5 matching bases. The germline V gene has CDR1 SEHNR and CDR2 FQNEAQ (reference sequence). This CDR3 has 16 amino acids. V was cut by 2 bases and J by 1 base, with 14 bases left in between.

The CDR3 here is CASSQVGLTPGETQYF. CDR3 sequence (DNA): TGTGCCAGCAGCCAAGTGGGTCTGACCCCAGGGGAGACCCAGTACTTC. The chain joins TRBV3-1 (or the pseudogene TRBV3-2) to TRBJ2-5; tentatively, D is TRBD1 (5 bases). V was shortened by 1 base and J by 5 bases, with 17 bases between the two germline ends. The length of the CDR3 is 16 residues. Germline values: CDR1 LGHDT, CDR2 YNNKEL (reference sequence).

This chain uses TRBV25-1 with TRBJ1-1, with D unclear. The germline V gene has CDR1 MGHDK and CDR2 SYGVNS. Trimming left V 2 bases short and J 5 bases short, with 9 bases between. The CDR3 runs 13 residues. In nucleotides, the CDR3 is TGTGCCAGCAGTGAACCTCTCGGGACTGAAGCTTTCTTT. Translating gives CASSEPLGTEAFF.

In this sample, this clone turned up a few times. The rearrangement uses TRBV10-3 and TRBJ1-5; 8 nucleotides match TRBD1. With 0 bases clipped from V and 9 bases from J, the junction kept 7 bases outside the gene matches. The CDR3 loop spans 15 amino acids. Per germline, CDR1 ENHRY and CDR2 SYGVKD. The CDR3 here is CAISESGQGARPQHF. The CDR3 bases are TGTGCCATCAGTGAGTCAGGGCAGGGGGCTCGGCCCCAGCATTTT.

The CDR3 DNA is TGTGCTAGTGGTTTGGTTTTAGGACACCTTGGCTCTGGAAACACCATATATTTT. Encoded protein: CASGLVLGHLGSGNTIYF. The chain recombines TRBV12-5 with TRBJ1-3; tentatively, D is TRBD1 (5 bases). Germline CDR1 LGHNT, CDR2 FRNRAP. V dropped 0 bases and J dropped 0 bases, with 15 bases sitting between them. The CDR3 contains 18 residues.

This clone was recorded at least ten times. This chain links TRBV5-4 with TRBJ1-1, with D possibly matching TRBD1 (5 bases). V shed 0 bases and J shed 0 bases, with 9 bases lying between them. This CDR3 spans 15 amino acids. Germline V gene sequence: CDR1 SGHNT, CDR2 YYREEE (reference sequence). The CDR3 region has the DNA TGTGCCAGCAGCTTGGACAGGCCGATGAACACTGAAGCTTTCTTT. Translation: CASSLDRPMNTEAFF.

The genes are TRBV5-1 and TRBJ2-2; D gene uncertain. Germline lookup yields CDR1 SGHRS and CDR2 YFSETQ. Trimming pared 1 base from V and 3 bases from J, leaving 7 bases between. The CDR3 extends over 14 amino acids. This CDR3 is CASSLSPDTGELFF. In DNA form, the CDR3 reads TGCGCCAGCAGCTTGAGTCCAGACACCGGGGAGCTGTTTTTT.